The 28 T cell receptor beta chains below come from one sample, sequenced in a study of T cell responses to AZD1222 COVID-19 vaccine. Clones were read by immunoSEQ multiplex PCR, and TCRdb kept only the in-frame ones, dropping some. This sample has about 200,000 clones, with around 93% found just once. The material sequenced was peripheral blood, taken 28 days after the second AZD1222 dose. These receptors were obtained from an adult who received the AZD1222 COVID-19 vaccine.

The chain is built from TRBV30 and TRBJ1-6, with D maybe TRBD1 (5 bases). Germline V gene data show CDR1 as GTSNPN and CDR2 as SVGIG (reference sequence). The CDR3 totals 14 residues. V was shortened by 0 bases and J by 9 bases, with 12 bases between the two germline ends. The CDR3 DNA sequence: TGTGCCTGGAGTGTATTCCAGGGCATTTCACCCCTCCACTTT. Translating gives CAWSVFQGISPLHF.

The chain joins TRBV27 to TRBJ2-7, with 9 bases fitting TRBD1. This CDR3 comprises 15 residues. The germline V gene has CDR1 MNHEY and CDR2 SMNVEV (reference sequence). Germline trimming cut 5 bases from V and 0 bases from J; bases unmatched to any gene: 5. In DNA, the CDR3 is TGTGCCAGCAGTCACGGGACAGGGAACTCCTACGAGCAGTACTTC. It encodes CASSHGTGNSYEQYF.

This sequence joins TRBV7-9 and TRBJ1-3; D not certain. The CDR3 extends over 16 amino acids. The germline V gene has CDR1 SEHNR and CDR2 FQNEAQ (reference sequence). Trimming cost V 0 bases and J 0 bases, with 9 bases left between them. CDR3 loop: CASSLADGLSGNTIYF. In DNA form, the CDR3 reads TGTGCCAGCAGCTTAGCTGACGGCCTCTCTGGAAACACCATATATTTT.

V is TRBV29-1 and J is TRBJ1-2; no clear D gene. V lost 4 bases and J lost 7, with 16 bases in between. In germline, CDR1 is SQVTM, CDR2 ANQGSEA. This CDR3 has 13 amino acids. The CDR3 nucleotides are TGCAGCGTTGCCCCTAGCGCGGGCTCTGGCTACACCTTC. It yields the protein CSVAPSAGSGYTF.

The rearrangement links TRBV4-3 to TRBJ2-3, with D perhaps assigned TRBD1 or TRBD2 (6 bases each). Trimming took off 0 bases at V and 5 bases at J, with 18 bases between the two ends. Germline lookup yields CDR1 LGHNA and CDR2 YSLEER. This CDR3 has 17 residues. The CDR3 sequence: CASSQEHGGALVDTQYF. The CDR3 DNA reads TGCGCCAGCAGCCAAGAACACGGGGGCGCGTTGGTAGATACGCAGTATTTT.

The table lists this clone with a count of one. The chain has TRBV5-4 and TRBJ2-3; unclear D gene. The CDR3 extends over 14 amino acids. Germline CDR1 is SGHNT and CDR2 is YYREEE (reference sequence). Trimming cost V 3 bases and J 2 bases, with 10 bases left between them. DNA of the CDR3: TGTGCCAGCAGCTCTCCCCTAAACACAGATACGCAGTATTTT. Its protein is CASSSPLNTDTQYF.

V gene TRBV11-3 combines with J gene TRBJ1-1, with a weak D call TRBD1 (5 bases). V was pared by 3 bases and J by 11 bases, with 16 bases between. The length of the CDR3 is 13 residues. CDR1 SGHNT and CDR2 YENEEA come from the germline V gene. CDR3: CASSLSGKQPAFF. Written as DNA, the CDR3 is TGTGCCAGCAGCTTGTCAGGGAAACAACCCGCTTTCTTT.

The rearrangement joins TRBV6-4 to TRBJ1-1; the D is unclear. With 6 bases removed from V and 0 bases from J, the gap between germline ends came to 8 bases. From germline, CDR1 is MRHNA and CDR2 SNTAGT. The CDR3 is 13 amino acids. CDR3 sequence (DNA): TGTGCCAGCAGCTTAGACTTGAACACTGAAGCTTTCTTT. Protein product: CASSLDLNTEAFF.

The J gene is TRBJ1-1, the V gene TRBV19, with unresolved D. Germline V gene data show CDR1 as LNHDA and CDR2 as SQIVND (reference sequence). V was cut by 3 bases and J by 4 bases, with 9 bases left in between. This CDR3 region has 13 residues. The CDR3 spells CASSILTGTEAFF. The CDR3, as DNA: TGTGCCAGTAGTATCCTCACGGGCACTGAAGCTTTCTTT.

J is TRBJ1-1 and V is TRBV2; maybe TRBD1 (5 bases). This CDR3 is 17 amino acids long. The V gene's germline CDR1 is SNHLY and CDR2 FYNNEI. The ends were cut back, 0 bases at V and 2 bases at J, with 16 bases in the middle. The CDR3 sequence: CASSEAPGSGFNTEAFF. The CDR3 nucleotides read TGTGCCAGCAGTGAAGCGCCGGGATCAGGGTTCAACACTGAAGCTTTCTTT.

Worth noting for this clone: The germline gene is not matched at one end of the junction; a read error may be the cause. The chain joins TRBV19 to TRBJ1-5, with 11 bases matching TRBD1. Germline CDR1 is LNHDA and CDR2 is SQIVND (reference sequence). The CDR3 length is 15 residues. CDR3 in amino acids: CASRAGTGGNPPQHF. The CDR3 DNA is TGTGCCAGTAGGGCCGGGACAGGGGGGAATCCGCCCCAGCATTTT. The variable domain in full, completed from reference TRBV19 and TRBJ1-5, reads DGGITQSPKYLFRKEGQNVTLSCEQNLNHDAMYWYRQDPGQGLRLIYYSQIVNDFQKGDIAEGYSVSREKKESFPLTVTSAQKNPTAFYLCASRAGTGGNPPQHFGDGTRLSIL.

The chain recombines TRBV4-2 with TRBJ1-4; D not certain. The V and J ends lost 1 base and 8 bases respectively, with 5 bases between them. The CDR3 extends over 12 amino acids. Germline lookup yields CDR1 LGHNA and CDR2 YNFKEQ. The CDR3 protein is CASSQGIEKLFF. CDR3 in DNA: TGTGCCAGCAGCCAAGGCATAGAAAAACTGTTTTTT.

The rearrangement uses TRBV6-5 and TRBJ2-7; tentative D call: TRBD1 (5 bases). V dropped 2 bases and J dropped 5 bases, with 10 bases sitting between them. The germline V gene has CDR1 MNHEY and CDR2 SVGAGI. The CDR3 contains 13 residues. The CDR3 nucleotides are TGTGCCAGCAGTTACGGCCAGGGCAACGAGCAGTACTTC. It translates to CASSYGQGNEQYF.

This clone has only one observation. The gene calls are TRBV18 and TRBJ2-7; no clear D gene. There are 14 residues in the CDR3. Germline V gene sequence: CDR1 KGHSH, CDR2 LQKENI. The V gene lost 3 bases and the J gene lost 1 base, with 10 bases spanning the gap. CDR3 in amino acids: CASSPDSLSYEQYF. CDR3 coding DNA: TGTGCCAGCTCACCGGATTCGCTTTCCTACGAGCAGTACTTC.

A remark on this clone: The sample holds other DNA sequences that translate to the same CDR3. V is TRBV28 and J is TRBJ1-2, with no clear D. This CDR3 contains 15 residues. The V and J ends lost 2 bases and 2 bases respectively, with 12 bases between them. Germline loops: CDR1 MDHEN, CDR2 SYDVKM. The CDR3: CASSLRSAGNYGYTF. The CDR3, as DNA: TGTGCCAGCAGTTTACGGTCCGCCGGAAACTATGGCTACACCTTC.

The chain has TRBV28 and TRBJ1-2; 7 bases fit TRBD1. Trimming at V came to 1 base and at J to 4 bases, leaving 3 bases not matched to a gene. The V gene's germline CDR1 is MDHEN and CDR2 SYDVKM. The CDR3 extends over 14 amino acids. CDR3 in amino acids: CASSLFQGGYGYTF. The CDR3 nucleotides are TGTGCCAGCAGTTTATTTCAGGGGGGCTATGGCTACACCTTC.

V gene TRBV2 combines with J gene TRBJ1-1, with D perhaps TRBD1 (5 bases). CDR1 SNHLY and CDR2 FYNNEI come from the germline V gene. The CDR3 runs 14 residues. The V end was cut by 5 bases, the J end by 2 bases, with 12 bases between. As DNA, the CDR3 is TGTGCCAGCAGTACCCAGGGTGGAAACACTGAAGCTTTCTTT. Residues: CASSTQGGNTEAFF.

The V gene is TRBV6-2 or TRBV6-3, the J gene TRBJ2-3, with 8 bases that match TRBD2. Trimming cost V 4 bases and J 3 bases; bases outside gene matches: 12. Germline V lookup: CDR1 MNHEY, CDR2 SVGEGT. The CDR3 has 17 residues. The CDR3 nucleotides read TGTGCCAGCAGTTCGCTCGAAACGGGGGGGCCGACAGATACGCAGTATTTT. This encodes CASSSLETGGPTDTQYF.

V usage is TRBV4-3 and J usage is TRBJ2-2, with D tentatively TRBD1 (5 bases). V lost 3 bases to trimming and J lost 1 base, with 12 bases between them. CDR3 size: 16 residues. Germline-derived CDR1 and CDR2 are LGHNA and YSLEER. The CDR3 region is CASSQQLQGNTGELFF. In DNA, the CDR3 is TGCGCCAGCAGCCAGCAACTCCAGGGGAACACCGGGGAGCTGTTTTTT.

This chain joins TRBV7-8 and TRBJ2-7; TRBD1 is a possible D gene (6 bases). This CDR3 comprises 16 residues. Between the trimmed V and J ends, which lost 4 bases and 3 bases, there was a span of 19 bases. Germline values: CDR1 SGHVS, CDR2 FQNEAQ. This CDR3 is CASSSPALTGGYEQYF. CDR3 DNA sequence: TGTGCCAGCAGCTCCCCAGCACTGACAGGAGGCTACGAGCAGTACTTC.

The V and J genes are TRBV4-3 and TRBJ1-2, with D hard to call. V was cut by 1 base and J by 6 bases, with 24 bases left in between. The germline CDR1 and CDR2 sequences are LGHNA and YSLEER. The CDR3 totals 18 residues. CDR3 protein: CASSQAPDGKFTIDGYTF. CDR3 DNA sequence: TGCGCCAGCAGCCAAGCCCCCGACGGGAAATTTACGATTGATGGCTACACCTTC.

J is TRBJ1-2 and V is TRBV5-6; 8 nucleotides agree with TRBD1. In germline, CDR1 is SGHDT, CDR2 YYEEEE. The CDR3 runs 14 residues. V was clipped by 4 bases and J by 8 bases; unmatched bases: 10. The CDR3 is CASSPWETGEGYTF. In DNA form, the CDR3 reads TGTGCCAGCAGCCCCTGGGAGACAGGGGAAGGCTACACCTTC.

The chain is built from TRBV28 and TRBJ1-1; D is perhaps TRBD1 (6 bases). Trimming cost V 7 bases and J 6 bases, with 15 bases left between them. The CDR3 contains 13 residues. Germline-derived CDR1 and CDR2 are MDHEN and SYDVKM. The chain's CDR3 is CASKGGGRAEAFF. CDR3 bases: TGTGCCAGCAAGGGGGGAGGTAGGGCTGAAGCTTTCTTT.

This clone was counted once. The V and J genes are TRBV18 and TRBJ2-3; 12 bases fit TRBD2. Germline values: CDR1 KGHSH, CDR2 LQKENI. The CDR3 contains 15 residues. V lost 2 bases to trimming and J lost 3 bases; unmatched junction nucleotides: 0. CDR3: CASSPGLAGTDTQYF. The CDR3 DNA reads TGTGCCAGCTCACCAGGACTAGCGGGAACAGATACGCAGTATTTT. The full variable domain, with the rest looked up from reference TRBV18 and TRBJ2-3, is NAGVMQNPRHLVRRRGQEARLRCSPMKGHSHVYWYRQLPEEGLKFMVYLQKENIIDESGMPKERFSAEFPKEGPSILRIQQVVRGDSAAYFCASSPGLAGTDTQYFGPGTRLTVL.

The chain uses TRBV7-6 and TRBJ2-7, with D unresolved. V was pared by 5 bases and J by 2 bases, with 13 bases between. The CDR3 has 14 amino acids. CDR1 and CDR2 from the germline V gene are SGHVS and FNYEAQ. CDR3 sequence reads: CASSTSGLTYEQYF. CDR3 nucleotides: TGTGCCAGCAGCACCTCGGGCCTTACCTACGAGCAGTACTTC. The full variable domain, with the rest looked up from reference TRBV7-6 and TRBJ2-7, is GAGVSQSPRYKVTKRGQDVALRCDPISGHVSLYWYRQALGQGPEFLTYFNYEAQQDKSGLPNDRFSAERPEGSISTLTIQRTEQRDSAMYRCASSTSGLTYEQYFGPGTRLTVT.

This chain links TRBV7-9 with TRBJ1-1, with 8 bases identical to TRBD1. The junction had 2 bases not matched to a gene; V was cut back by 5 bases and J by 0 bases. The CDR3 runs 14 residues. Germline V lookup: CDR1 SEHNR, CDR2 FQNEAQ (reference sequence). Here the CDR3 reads CASSGQGMNTEAFF. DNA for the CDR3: TGTGCCAGCAGCGGACAGGGAATGAACACTGAAGCTTTCTTT.

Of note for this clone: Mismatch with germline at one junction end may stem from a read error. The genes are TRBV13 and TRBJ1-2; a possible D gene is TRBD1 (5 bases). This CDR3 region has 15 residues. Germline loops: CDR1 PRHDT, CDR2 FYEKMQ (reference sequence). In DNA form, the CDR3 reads TGTGCCAGCAGCTTTCTCTCCCGGGACGGCGTGGGCTGCACCTTC. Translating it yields CASSFLSRDGVGCTF.

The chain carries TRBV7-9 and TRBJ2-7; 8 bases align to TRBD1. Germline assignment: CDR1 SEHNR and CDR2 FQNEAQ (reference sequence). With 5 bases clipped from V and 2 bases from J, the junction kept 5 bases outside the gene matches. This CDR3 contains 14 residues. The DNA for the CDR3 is TGTGCCAGCAGCGACAGGGGAGGCACCTACGAGCAGTACTTC. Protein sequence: CASSDRGGTYEQYF.